This is a list of T cell receptor beta chains from one sample in a study of T cell responses to AZD1222 COVID-19 vaccine. TCRdb's table, derived via immunoSEQ multiplex PCR, lists solely in-frame clones and lacks some. The sample lists over 85,000 clones, approximately 84% occurring once. The sample here was peripheral blood, taken 28 days after the second AZD1222 dose. These receptors were collected from an adult who received the AZD1222 COVID-19 vaccine. CDR3s include the opening cysteine and the closing phenylalanine or tryptophan. A D gene is named only where the DNA matches it firmly. The size field is filled for only some rows; it gives once, few, many or a size class.

>TRBV6-1|.|TRBJ1-6|.
CASSESIGNNSPLHF
TGTGCCAGCAGTGAAAGTATAGGGAATAATTCACCCCTCCACTTT
>TRBV6-5|.|TRBJ1-1|.
CASSYSRVVNTEAFF
TGTGCCAGCAGTTACTCCCGGGTGGTGAATACTGAAGCTTTCTTT
>TRBV19|.|TRBJ2-1|.
CASSIPGAVDTYNEQFF
TGTGCCAGTAGTATACCGGGGGCAGTCGATACCTACAATGAGCAGTTCTTC
>TRBV11-3|TRBD2|TRBJ2-5|.
CASSLGGSGGPETQYF
TGTGCCAGCAGCTTAGGCGGTAGCGGGGGGCCAGAGACCCAGTACTTC
>TRBV3-1/TRBV3-2|TRBD2|TRBJ2-1|.
CASSQAGLASYEQFF
TGTGCCAGCAGCCAAGCGGGACTAGCTTCGTATGAGCAGTTCTTC
>TRBV5-6|TRBD1|TRBJ1-5|.
CASSYGQGTWQPQHF
TGTGCCAGCAGCTACGGACAGGGGACTTGGCAGCCCCAGCATTTT
>TRBV4-3|TRBD2|TRBJ2-5|.
CASSRIAGGSQETQYF
TGCGCCAGCAGCCGGATAGCGGGAGGATCCCAAGAGACCCAGTACTTC
>TRBV4-2|TRBD2|TRBJ2-2|.
CASRERRGGTAGELFF
TGTGCCAGCAGGGAAAGGCGGGGGGGCACGGCCGGGGAGCTGTTTTTT
>TRBV6-5|.|TRBJ2-7|.
CASVGTVGGEQYF
TGTGCCAGCGTAGGGACCGTTGGGGGGGAGCAGTACTTC
>TRBV2|.|TRBJ1-1|.
CASTPEGNTEAFF
TGTGCCAGCACTCCAGAAGGGAACACTGAAGCTTTCTTT
>TRBV19|.|TRBJ1-1|once
CASSIIDSLNTEAFF
TGTGCCAGTAGTATAATTGACTCGTTGAACACTGAAGCTTTCTTT
>TRBV6-5|.|TRBJ1-1|.
CASSYSPLTEAFF
TGTGCCAGCAGTTACTCGCCCCTCACTGAAGCTTTCTTT
>TRBV11-2|.|TRBJ1-1|.
CASSFLQGGTEAFF
TGTGCCAGCAGCTTTCTGCAGGGAGGAACTGAAGCTTTCTTT
>TRBV3-1/TRBV3-2|.|TRBJ1-2|.
CASSLGHGSNYGYTF
TGTGCCAGCAGCCTAGGACATGGGTCTAACTATGGCTACACCTTC
>TRBV19|TRBD1|TRBJ2-7|.
CASSIQQGAYEQYF
TGTGCCAGTAGTATACAACAGGGGGCCTACGAGCAGTACTTC
>TRBV10-1|.|TRBJ1-1|.
CASSVTGIPLLNTEAFF
TGCGCCAGCAGTGTTACAGGGATCCCTCTACTGAACACTGAAGCTTTCTTT
>TRBV7-2|.|TRBJ1-5|.
CASSTSTWAPQHF
TGTGCCAGCAGCACTAGCACATGGGCGCCCCAGCATTTT
>TRBV6-5|.|TRBJ2-4|once
CASSLPGTPQYF
TGTGCCAGCAGCCTCCCCGGGACACCCCAGTACTTC
>TRBV11-2|.|TRBJ2-7|.
CASSVWGYEQYF
TGTGCCAGCAGCGTATGGGGCTACGAGCAGTACTTC
>TRBV9|.|TRBJ2-7|.
CASTRPGEEQYF
TGTGCCAGCACCCGCCCAGGTGAGGAGCAGTACTTC
>TRBV18|.|TRBJ1-6|.
CASSPVLGGNGNSPLHF
TGTGCCAGCTCGCCGGTATTAGGGGGGAACGGTAATTCACCCCTCCACTTT
>TRBV6-5|TRBD2|TRBJ2-7|once
CASRRAGETYEQYF
TGTGCCAGCAGAAGAGCGGGGGAAACCTACGAGCAGTACTTC
>TRBV29-1|.|TRBJ1-2|.
CSVEDRGSGGRLGYTF
TGCAGCGTTGAAGATAGGGGAAGTGGGGGCAGGTTGGGCTACACCTTC
>TRBV29-1|.|TRBJ2-2|.
CSVHGSPNTGELFF
TGCAGCGTTCATGGCAGCCCCAACACCGGGGAGCTGTTTTTT
>TRBV20-1|.|TRBJ1-4|.
CSANSYEKLFF
TGCAGTGCTAATTCTTACGAAAAACTGTTTTTT
>TRBV18|TRBD1|TRBJ1-2|.
CASSLQGVDDYGYTF
TGTGCCAGCTCGTTACAGGGGGTTGATGACTATGGCTACACCTTC
>TRBV7-2|.|TRBJ2-7|.
CASSVPGRGEQYF
TGTGCCAGCAGCGTCCCGGGAAGAGGCGAGCAGTACTTC
>TRBV24-1|.|TRBJ1-2|.
CATSPSTVVYGYTF
TGTGCCACCAGTCCTTCGACAGTCGTTTATGGCTACACCTTC
>TRBV6-5|.|TRBJ1-2|.
CASSYTLTGASYGYTF
TGTGCCAGCAGTTACACATTAACAGGTGCAAGCTATGGCTACACCTTC
>TRBV14|TRBD1|TRBJ2-7|.
CASSQLDRAGYEQYF
TGTGCCAGCAGCCAATTGGACAGGGCAGGGTACGAGCAGTACTTC
>TRBV4-2|.|TRBJ1-2|once
CASSQDRALGYGYTF
TGTGCCAGCAGCCAAGACAGGGCCCTAGGGTATGGCTACACCTTC
>TRBV7-6|.|TRBJ2-5|.
CASSIQETQYF
TGTGCCAGCAGCATTCAAGAGACCCAGTACTTC
>TRBV3-1/TRBV3-2|TRBD1|TRBJ2-7|.
CASSQDADRAVEQYF
TGTGCCAGCAGCCAAGATGCGGACAGGGCTGTCGAGCAGTACTTC
>TRBV7-9|TRBD1|TRBJ1-6|.
CASSLRGPYNSPLHF
TGTGCCAGCAGCCTGAGGGGGCCCTATAATTCACCCCTCCACTTT
>TRBV18|.|TRBJ2-5|.
CASSPPGSVPFEETQYF
TGTGCCAGCTCACCTCCGGGGAGCGTACCATTCGAGGAGACCCAGTACTTC
>TRBV5-1|.|TRBJ2-7|.
CASSLVGGYEQYF
TGCGCCAGCAGCTTAGTTGGGGGCTACGAGCAGTACTTC
>TRBV29-1|.|TRBJ1-1|.
CSVVLVGGTEAFF
TGCAGCGTCGTCTTAGTCGGCGGGACTGAAGCTTTCTTT
>TRBV3-1/TRBV3-2|.|TRBJ1-1|.
CASSQGENTEAFF
TGTGCCAGCAGCCAAGGGGAGAACACTGAAGCTTTCTTT
>TRBV3-1/TRBV3-2|.|TRBJ1-1|.
CASSQVPRTTGAFF
TGTGCCAGCAGCCAAGTTCCCCGTACAACGGGAGCTTTCTTT
>TRBV7-9|.|TRBJ2-3|.
CASSPGIGGDTQYF
TGTGCCAGCAGCCCCGGTATAGGCGGGGATACGCAGTATTTT
>TRBV29-1|TRBD1|TRBJ1-2|.
CSVGTGGYGYTF
TGCAGCGTTGGGACAGGGGGCTATGGCTACACCTTC
>TRBV13|.|TRBJ1-3|.
CASSLTLNPGNTIYF
TGTGCCAGCAGCTTAACACTCAACCCTGGAAACACCATATATTTT
>TRBV5-1|TRBD1|TRBJ1-6|.
CASSLNAGGMNSPLHF
TGCGCCAGCAGCTTGAATGCAGGGGGCATGAATTCACCCCTCCACTTT
>TRBV2|.|TRBJ1-6|.
CASHNSWSYNSPLHF
TGTGCCAGCCATAACTCTTGGTCCTATAATTCACCCCTCCACTTT
>TRBV7-2|TRBD1|TRBJ2-7|.
CASSLIQGMEYEQYF
TGTGCCAGCAGCTTGATACAGGGGATGGAATACGAGCAGTACTTC
>TRBV6-2/TRBV6-3|.|TRBJ2-7|.
CASSSWETSSYEQYF
TGTGCCAGCAGCTCGTGGGAGACGTCCTCCTACGAGCAGTACTTC
>TRBV5-8|.|TRBJ2-2|.
CASSLALWTTGELFF
TGTGCCAGCAGCTTGGCCTTATGGACGACCGGGGAGCTGTTTTTT
>TRBV19|.|TRBJ2-7|once
CASSPLGTRPGEQYF
TGTGCCAGTAGTCCTCTTGGGACAAGGCCTGGCGAGCAGTACTTC
>TRBV5-8|.|TRBJ1-1|.
CASSFRGQAEAFF
TGTGCCAGCAGCTTTCGGGGGCAGGCTGAAGCTTTCTTT
>TRBV27|.|TRBJ1-1|.
CASSQYDRRGAFF
TGTGCCAGCAGTCAGTATGACAGGAGGGGAGCTTTCTTT
>TRBV6-5|TRBD1|TRBJ1-6|once
CASSYQTGLDSPLHF
TGTGCCAGCAGTTACCAGACAGGGTTAGATTCACCCCTCCACTTT
>TRBV10-2|TRBD2|TRBJ2-2|.
CASSVSGSYTGELFF
TGCGCCAGCAGTGTGAGCGGGAGTTACACCGGGGAGCTGTTTTTT
>TRBV5-1|.|TRBJ2-1|.
CASGPTGGTHNEQFF
TGCGCCAGCGGACCTACGGGCGGGACCCACAATGAGCAGTTCTTC
>TRBV30|.|TRBJ1-4|.
CAWSGGGGKLFF
TGTGCCTGGAGTGGGGGAGGCGGAAAACTGTTTTTT